These T cell receptor beta chains were read from a single sample in a study of T cells in narcolepsy. The method was immunoSEQ multiplex PCR; TCRdb's version includes in-frame clones alone and lacks a portion of them. The sample lists approximately 30,000 clones, roughly four fifths occurring once. Sequenced: CD45RA- memory CD4+ T cells from PBMCs. The receptors were sampled from a human donor with narcolepsy. Each CDR3 is given with its conserved first and last residue. Fields, in order: D gene, V gene, J gene, clone size, CDR3 protein, CDR3 DNA. A D gene is named only where the DNA matches it firmly. Rows may omit the clone size; those that give it use once, few, many or a size class.

D: -
V: TRBV28
J: TRBJ1-2
size: few
CDR3: CATRLGRVGSYTF
DNA: TGTGCCACCCGATTAGGACGGGTCGGAAGCTACACCTTC

D: TRBD1
V: TRBV6-6
J: TRBJ1-5
size: medium-sized
CDR3: CASSLGQGGDQPQHF
DNA: TGTGCCAGCAGCCTAGGACAGGGAGGAGATCAGCCCCAGCATTTT

D: -
V: TRBV28
J: TRBJ2-2
size: -
CDR3: CASTSTGELFF
DNA: TGTGCCAGCACCAGCACCGGGGAGCTGTTTTTT

D: TRBD1
V: TRBV19
J: TRBJ2-1
size: once
CDR3: CASSIVVPTGGSEQFF
DNA: TGTGCCAGTAGTATAGTCGTTCCAACAGGGGGCTCGGAGCAGTTCTTC

D: TRBD1
V: TRBV30
J: TRBJ1-5
size: -
CDR3: CAWRHQGASNQPQHF
DNA: TGTGCCTGGAGGCACCAGGGGGCGAGCAATCAGCCCCAGCATTTT

D: -
V: TRBV18
J: TRBJ1-4
size: -
CDR3: CASSRDNLPATNEKLFF
DNA: TGTGCCAGCTCCCGGGACAACCTACCTGCAACTAATGAAAAACTGTTTTTT

D: -
V: TRBV18
J: TRBJ1-1
size: once
CDR3: CASSPGLNTEAFF
DNA: TGTGCCAGCTCACCAGGGCTCAACACTGAAGCTTTCTTT

D: -
V: TRBV6-5
J: TRBJ2-7
size: -
CDR3: CASSGAGSYEQYF
DNA: TGTGCCAGCAGCGGAGCAGGGTCCTACGAGCAGTACTTC

D: -
V: TRBV11-2
J: TRBJ2-5
size: -
CDR3: CASSLKETQYF
DNA: TGTGCCAGCAGCTTAAAAGAGACCCAGTACTTC

D: TRBD1
V: TRBV2
J: TRBJ1-2
size: -
CDR3: CASQGRQGRDYGYTF
DNA: TGTGCCAGCCAAGGTAGACAGGGTCGGGACTATGGCTACACCTTC

D: TRBD2
V: TRBV5-1
J: TRBJ2-1
size: -
CDR3: CASSFGGGVTVDEQFF
DNA: TGCGCCAGCAGCTTTGGCGGGGGGGTCACTGTCGATGAGCAGTTCTTC

D: -
V: TRBV6-1
J: TRBJ1-2
size: -
CDR3: CASSDPGRILYGYTF
DNA: TGTGCCAGCAGTGACCCGGGACGAATTCTGTATGGCTACACCTTC

D: TRBD1
V: TRBV30
J: TRBJ2-7
size: -
CDR3: CAWRTGNNEQYF
DNA: TGTGCCTGGAGGACAGGGAATAACGAGCAGTACTTC

D: TRBD1
V: TRBV14
J: TRBJ1-1
size: -
CDR3: CASSPGTGLVRTEAFF
DNA: TGTGCCAGCAGCCCCGGGACAGGGCTTGTTCGAACTGAAGCTTTCTTT

D: TRBD1
V: TRBV13
J: TRBJ1-2
size: -
CDR3: CASSSPIRQGSNYGYTF
DNA: TGTGCCAGCAGCTCACCCATAAGACAGGGATCTAACTATGGCTACACCTTC

D: -
V: TRBV28
J: TRBJ1-1
size: -
CDR3: CASSLSYTEAFF
DNA: TGTGCCAGCAGTCTCTCTTACACTGAAGCTTTCTTT

D: -
V: TRBV27
J: TRBJ1-2
size: few
CDR3: CASSFEGNYGYTF
DNA: TGTGCCAGCAGTTTCGAGGGAAACTATGGCTACACCTTC

D: -
V: TRBV10-2
J: TRBJ2-7
size: -
CDR3: CASSVGDHEQYF
DNA: TGCGCCAGCAGTGTGGGGGACCACGAGCAGTACTTC

D: -
V: TRBV28
J: TRBJ2-7
size: -
CDR3: CASRLRDTSYEQYF
DNA: TGTGCCAGCAGACTCCGGGACACCTCGTACGAGCAGTACTTC

D: -
V: TRBV19
J: TRBJ2-7
size: -
CDR3: CASSRTQSYEQYF
DNA: TGTGCCAGTAGTCGAACTCAGAGCTACGAGCAGTACTTC

D: TRBD1
V: TRBV2
J: TRBJ1-4
size: -
CDR3: CASSVDRGNEKLFF
DNA: TGTGCCAGCAGCGTAGACAGGGGAAATGAAAAACTGTTTTTT

D: TRBD1
V: TRBV28
J: TRBJ2-7
size: -
CDR3: CASSLVKTGVEQYF
DNA: TGTGCCAGCAGTTTGGTAAAGACAGGGGTCGAGCAGTACTTC

D: -
V: TRBV6-1
J: TRBJ1-3
size: -
CDR3: CASSEALLRSGNTIYF
DNA: TGTGCCAGCAGTGAAGCCCTCCTGAGATCTGGAAACACCATATATTTT

D: -
V: TRBV5-6
J: TRBJ1-2
size: -
CDR3: CASSLKGSNYGYTF
DNA: TGTGCCAGCAGCTTAAAGGGATCTAACTATGGCTACACCTTC

D: -
V: TRBV28
J: TRBJ2-2
size: -
CDR3: CASSFLNTGELFF
DNA: TGTGCCAGCAGTTTTCTGAACACCGGGGAGCTGTTTTTT

D: -
V: TRBV6-5
J: TRBJ2-7
size: -
CDR3: CASSSQFLGEQYF
DNA: TGTGCCAGCAGTTCACAATTTCTCGGCGAGCAGTACTTC

D: -
V: TRBV5-1
J: TRBJ2-4
size: once
CDR3: CASSEELAKNIQYF
DNA: TGCGCCAGCAGCGAGGAGCTAGCCAAAAACATTCAGTACTTC

D: -
V: TRBV11-2
J: TRBJ1-2
size: -
CDR3: CASSHPGALGGYTF
DNA: TGTGCCAGCAGCCATCCAGGGGCCCTCGGGGGCTACACCTTC

D: -
V: TRBV6-5
J: TRBJ2-6
size: -
CDR3: CASSRNRAGANVLTF
DNA: TGTGCCAGCAGCCGCAACAGGGCTGGGGCCAACGTCCTGACTTTC

D: -
V: TRBV5-1
J: TRBJ2-1
size: -
CDR3: CASSSQGDEQFF
DNA: TGCGCCAGCAGCTCCCAGGGAGATGAGCAGTTCTTC

D: -
V: TRBV19
J: TRBJ2-5
size: -
CDR3: CASSIGDKEETQYF
DNA: TGTGCCAGTAGTATCGGGGACAAAGAAGAGACCCAGTACTTC

D: TRBD2
V: TRBV27
J: TRBJ2-7
size: -
CDR3: CASSSDTDGTSISEQYF
DNA: TGTGCCAGCAGTTCCGATACCGACGGGACTAGTATCAGCGAGCAGTACTTC

D: -
V: TRBV2
J: TRBJ1-3
size: -
CDR3: CASRISGNTIYF
DNA: TGTGCCAGCAGGATTTCTGGAAACACCATATATTTT

D: TRBD2
V: TRBV9
J: TRBJ2-1
size: -
CDR3: CASSGLAGVNEQFF
DNA: TGTGCCAGCAGCGGACTAGCGGGAGTCAATGAGCAGTTCTTC

D: -
V: TRBV18
J: TRBJ2-1
size: -
CDR3: CASSLGGGSYNEQFF
DNA: TGTGCCAGCTCATTAGGGGGGGGCTCCTACAATGAGCAGTTCTTC

D: TRBD1
V: TRBV6-1
J: TRBJ1-1
size: -
CDR3: CASRGQGAENTEAFF
DNA: TGTGCCAGCAGGGGGCAGGGGGCGGAGAACACTGAAGCTTTCTTT

D: -
V: TRBV5-1
J: TRBJ1-3
size: -
CDR3: CASSVGLQTHSGNTIYF
DNA: TGCGCCAGCAGCGTGGGGCTACAGACTCACTCTGGAAACACCATATATTTT

D: -
V: TRBV2
J: TRBJ1-1
size: -
CDR3: CASTPYLGAAFF
DNA: TGTGCCAGCACCCCGTATCTTGGAGCAGCTTTCTTT

D: TRBD2
V: TRBV30
J: TRBJ2-5
size: -
CDR3: CAWKRGRAWETQYF
DNA: TGTGCCTGGAAGCGCGGGAGGGCGTGGGAGACCCAGTACTTC

D: -
V: TRBV7-6
J: TRBJ2-1
size: once
CDR3: CASSFTNEQFF
DNA: TGTGCCAGCAGCTTTACGAATGAGCAGTTCTTC

D: -
V: TRBV7-3
J: TRBJ2-3
size: -
CDR3: CASSLIPRTDTQYF
DNA: TGTGCCAGCAGCTTAATCCCACGCACAGATACGCAGTATTTT

D: -
V: TRBV6-5
J: TRBJ1-1
size: -
CDR3: CASRERGGWEAEAFF
DNA: TGTGCCAGCAGGGAACGAGGGGGATGGGAAGCTGAAGCTTTCTTT

D: -
V: TRBV6-1
J: TRBJ1-1
size: once
CDR3: CASTSPGLNTEAFF
DNA: TGTGCCAGCACCTCACCGGGGCTGAACACTGAAGCTTTCTTT

D: TRBD2
V: TRBV13
J: TRBJ2-5
size: few
CDR3: CASSGVPSIAGTGETQYF
DNA: TGTGCCAGCAGCGGCGTCCCTTCCATAGCGGGGACTGGGGAGACCCAGTACTTC

D: -
V: TRBV6-5
J: TRBJ2-7
size: -
CDR3: CASSYGNGQGPYEQYF
DNA: TGTGCCAGCAGTTACGGTAACGGTCAGGGCCCCTACGAGCAGTACTTC

D: TRBD1
V: TRBV2
J: TRBJ1-5
size: -
CDR3: CASRRDRAGNQPQHF
DNA: TGTGCCAGCAGACGGGACAGGGCCGGTAATCAGCCCCAGCATTTT

D: -
V: TRBV5-1
J: TRBJ1-6
size: -
CDR3: CASRGQGNSPLHF
DNA: TGCGCCAGCCGAGGGCAGGGAAATTCACCCCTCCACTTT

D: TRBD1
V: TRBV19
J: TRBJ2-5
size: -
CDR3: CASSRPGQGALETQYF
DNA: TGTGCCAGTAGTAGACCAGGACAGGGGGCTTTGGAGACCCAGTACTTC

D: TRBD1
V: TRBV10-1
J: TRBJ2-3
size: -
CDR3: CASSETRRGQADTQYF
DNA: TGCGCCAGCAGTGAAACCCGCAGGGGGCAGGCAGATACGCAGTATTTT

D: TRBD1
V: TRBV11-2
J: TRBJ1-1
size: -
CDR3: CASSVDRENTEAFF
DNA: TGTGCCAGCAGTGTGGACAGGGAGAACACTGAAGCTTTCTTT

D: -
V: TRBV5-1
J: TRBJ1-4
size: -
CDR3: CASSLSPWVATSPSNEKLFF
DNA: TGCGCCAGCAGCTTGAGTCCTTGGGTCGCTACCTCGCCTTCTAATGAAAAACTGTTTTTT